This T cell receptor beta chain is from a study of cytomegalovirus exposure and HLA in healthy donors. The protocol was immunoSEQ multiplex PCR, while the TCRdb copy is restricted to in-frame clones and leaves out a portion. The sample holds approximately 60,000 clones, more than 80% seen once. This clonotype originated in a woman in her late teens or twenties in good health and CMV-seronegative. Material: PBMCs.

The CDR3 DNA sequence: TGTGCCAGCAGCTCCCCGGGTTTGGGGCGGGGGAGGGACACCGGGGAGCTGTTTTTT. It is translated as CASSSPGLGRGRDTGELFF. The rearrangement links TRBV7-8 to TRBJ2-2; TRBD2 matches 7 bases. The V segment lost 4 bases and the J segment 3 bases; nucleotides outside the gene matches: 17. CDR3 length: 19 residues. In germline, CDR1 is SGHVS, CDR2 FQNEAQ. Full variable domain (remainder filled in from reference TRBV7-8 and TRBJ2-2): GAGVSQSPRYKVAKRGQDVALRCDPISGHVSLFWYQQALGQGPEFLTYFQNEAQLDKSGLPSDRFFAERPEGSVSTLKIQRTQQEDSAVYLCASSSPGLGRGRDTGELFFGEGSRLTVL.